This T cell receptor (beta chain) was sequenced for a study of early stage breast cancer tumors. Comments on this clone: No antigen is known for it.

The method was immunoSEQ multiplex PCR; TCRdb's version includes in-frame clones alone and lacks a portion of them. The data show 40,000 to 60,000 clones, around 80% seen once. Study outcomes and limitations: Compared with adjacent normal breast tissue, tumors showed roughly 2.5-fold greater T cell density and higher clonality.

This receptor was obtained from a person aged 40-50 years with breast cancer. The sequenced sample consisted of blood.

CDR3 in DNA: TGTGCCAGCAGTCCCCAGTTTTCGGGACAGGAAGGAGATACGCAGTATTTT. It yields the protein CASSPQFSGQEGDTQYF. V gene TRBV27 combines with J gene TRBJ2-3, with 8 bases that match TRBD1. The CDR3 contains 17 residues. Germline V CDR1 and CDR2: MNHEY, SMNVEV (reference sequence). V was pared by 5 bases and J by 5 bases, with 15 bases of the junction left unmatched.